The T cell receptor (beta chain) under discussion was sequenced for a study of high-grade serous ovarian cancer treatment subgroups. Study-level findings and limits: Clonal relatedness tracked neoantigen level, and by trend copy number and mutation load. Spatial context was lost because tumors were sequenced in bulk. CDR1 and CDR2 were left unanalyzed; analyses focused on CDR3. Same-patient tumor repertoires overlapped at about 0.095 to 0.85; different patients barely overlapped.

V lost 8 bases, J lost 6 bases, and 10 bases stayed unmatched. CDR1 and CDR2 from the germline V gene are SNHLY and FYNNEI. This CDR3 has 14 residues. Tumor tissue was taken before any definitive surgery or chemotherapy was given. With respect to this clone: The antigen is undetermined.

Profiling relied on immunoSEQ multiplex PCR, and the TCRdb table lists in-frame clones only, not all of them. The table records around 1,800 clones, around 74% of them present only once. The V call is TRBV2, the J call TRBJ2-7, with TRBD1 matching 10 bases. This sequence originates from a human donor with high-grade serous ovarian cancer. The sequenced sample was tumor tissue. This CDR3 is CASVRDRGNGEQYF. The CDR3 nucleotides read TGTGCCAGCGTGCGGGACAGGGGCAACGGCGAGCAGTACTTC.